This TCR beta chain was recorded in a study of radiotherapy plus CTLA-4 blockade in lung cancer. Trimming cost V 6 bases and J 7 bases, with 22 bases left between them. The CDR3 loop spans 15 amino acids. Germline CDR1 reads KGHSH; CDR2 reads LQKENI. Sequencing used immunoSEQ multiplex PCR; TCRdb keeps in-frame clones, though not all of them. Counted here are approximately 40,000 clones, over 60% occurring once; the ten biggest clones make up about 2.6%. The J gene is TRBJ2-7, the V gene TRBV18, with D possibly TRBD1 on 5 matching bases. The sequencing used peripheral blood, collected from a patient treated with radiotherapy plus ipilimumab. The source is a human donor with non-small cell lung cancer whose response to radiotherapy plus ipilimumab could not be evaluated. The CDR3 loop is CASSITGGPQEEQYF. DNA for the CDR3: TGTGCCAGCTCGATCACAGGTGGGCCTCAGGAAGAGCAGTACTTC.